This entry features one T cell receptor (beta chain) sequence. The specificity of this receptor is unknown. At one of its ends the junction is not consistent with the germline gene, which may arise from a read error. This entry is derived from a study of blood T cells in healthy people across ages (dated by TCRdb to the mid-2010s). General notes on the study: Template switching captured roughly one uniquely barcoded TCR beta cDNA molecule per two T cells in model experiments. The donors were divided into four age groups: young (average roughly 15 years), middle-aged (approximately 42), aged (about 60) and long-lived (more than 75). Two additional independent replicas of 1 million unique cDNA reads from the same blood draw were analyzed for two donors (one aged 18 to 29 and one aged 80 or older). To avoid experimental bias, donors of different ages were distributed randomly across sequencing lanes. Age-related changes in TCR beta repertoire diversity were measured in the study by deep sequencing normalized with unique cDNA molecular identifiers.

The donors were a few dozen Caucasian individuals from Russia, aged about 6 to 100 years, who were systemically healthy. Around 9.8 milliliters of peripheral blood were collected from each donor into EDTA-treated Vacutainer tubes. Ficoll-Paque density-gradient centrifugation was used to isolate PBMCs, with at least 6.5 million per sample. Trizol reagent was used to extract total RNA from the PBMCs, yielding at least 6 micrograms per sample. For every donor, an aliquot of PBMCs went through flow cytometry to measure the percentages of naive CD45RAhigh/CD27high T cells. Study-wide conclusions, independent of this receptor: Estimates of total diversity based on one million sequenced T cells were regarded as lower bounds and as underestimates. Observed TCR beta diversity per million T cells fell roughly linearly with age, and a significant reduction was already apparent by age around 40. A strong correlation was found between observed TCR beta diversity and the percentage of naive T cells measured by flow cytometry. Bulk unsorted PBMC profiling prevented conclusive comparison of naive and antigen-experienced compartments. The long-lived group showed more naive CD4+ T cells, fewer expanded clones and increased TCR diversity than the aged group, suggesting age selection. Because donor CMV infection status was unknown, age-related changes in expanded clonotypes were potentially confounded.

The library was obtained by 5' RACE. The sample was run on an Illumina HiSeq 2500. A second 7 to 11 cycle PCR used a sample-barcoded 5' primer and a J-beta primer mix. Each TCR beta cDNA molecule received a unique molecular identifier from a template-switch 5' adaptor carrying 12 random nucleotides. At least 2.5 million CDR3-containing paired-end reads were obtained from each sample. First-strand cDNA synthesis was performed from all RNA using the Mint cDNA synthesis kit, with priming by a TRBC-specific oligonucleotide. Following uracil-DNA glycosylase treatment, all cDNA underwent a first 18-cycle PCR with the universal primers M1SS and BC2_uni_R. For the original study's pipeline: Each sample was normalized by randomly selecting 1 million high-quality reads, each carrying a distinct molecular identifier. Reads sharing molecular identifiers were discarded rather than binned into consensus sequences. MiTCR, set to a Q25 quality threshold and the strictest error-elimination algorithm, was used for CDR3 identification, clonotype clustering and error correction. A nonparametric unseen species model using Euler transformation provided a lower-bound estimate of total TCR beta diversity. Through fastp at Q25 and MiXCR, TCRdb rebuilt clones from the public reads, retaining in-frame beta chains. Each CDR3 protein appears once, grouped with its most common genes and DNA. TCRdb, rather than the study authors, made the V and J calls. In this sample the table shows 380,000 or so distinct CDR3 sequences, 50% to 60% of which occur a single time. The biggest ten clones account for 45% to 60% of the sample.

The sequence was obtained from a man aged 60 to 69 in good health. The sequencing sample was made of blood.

The DNA sequence is as follows: TGTGCCAGCTCATCACCGACCAGGGACAGGGGTTTATTAAATGAGCAGTTCTTC. This yields the protein CASSSPTRDRGLLNEQFF. The chain is made from TRBV18 and TRBJ2-1, and 10 bases in between align with TRBD1. Including cysteine and phenylalanine, the CDR3 has 18 amino acids. Only the CDR3 DNA is retained, 54 bases long and in frame from the first base. The germline V gene specifies KGHSH as CDR1 and LQKENI as CDR2.